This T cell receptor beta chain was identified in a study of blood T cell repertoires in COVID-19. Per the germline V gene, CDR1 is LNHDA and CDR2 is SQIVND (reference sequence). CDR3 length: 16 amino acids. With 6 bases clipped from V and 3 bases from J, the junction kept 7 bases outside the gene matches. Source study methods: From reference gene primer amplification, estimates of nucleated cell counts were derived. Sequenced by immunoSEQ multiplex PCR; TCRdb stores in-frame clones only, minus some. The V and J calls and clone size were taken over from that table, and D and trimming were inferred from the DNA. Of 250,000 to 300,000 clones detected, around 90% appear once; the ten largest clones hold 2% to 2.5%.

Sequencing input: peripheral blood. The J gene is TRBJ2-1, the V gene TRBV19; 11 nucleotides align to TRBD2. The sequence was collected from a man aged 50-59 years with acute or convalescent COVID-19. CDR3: CASRPQTSGGYNEQFF. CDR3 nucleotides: TGTGCCAGTAGACCGCAAACTAGCGGGGGCTACAATGAGCAGTTCTTC.